One sample yielded the 9 T cell receptor beta chains listed below, sequenced in a study of blood T cells in healthy people across ages. For the second PCR, which ran for about 7 to 11 cycles, a sample-barcoded 5' primer and a J-beta primer mix were used. TCRdb independently ran MiXCR on the 5' RACE reads; one entry per CDR3 protein. Here the sample spans more than 700,000 distinct CDR3 sequences, 46% being singletons. Material: blood. The source is a man aged 80 or over in good health.

This chain connects TRBV27 to TRBJ1-6; D is unclear. The V end lost 3 bases, the J end lost 14 bases, and 14 bases lay between the germline ends. The germline V gene encodes CDR1 MNHEY and CDR2 SMNVEV (reference sequence). The CDR3 runs 13 residues. The CDR3 nucleotides read TGTGCCAGCAGTTTTGACGGGCAATCAACCCTCCACTTT. It yields the protein CASSFDGQSTLHF.

The chain links TRBV24-1 to TRBJ1-1; D remains ambiguous. The V gene's germline CDR1 is KGHDR and CDR2 SFDVKD. The CDR3 extends over 13 amino acids. The ends were cut back, 8 bases at V and 1 base at J, with 10 bases in the middle. CDR3 DNA: TGTGCCACCACCAACTTTCAGAACACTGAAGCTTTCTTT. Its translation: CATTNFQNTEAFF.

The chain joins TRBV7-9 to TRBJ2-4, with D maybe TRBD2 (6 bases). Germline CDR1 and CDR2: SEHNR and FQNEAQ (reference sequence). The CDR3 consists of 20 residues. Trimming took 1 base from V and 0 from J, leaving 22 bases between them. CDR3 nucleotides: TGTGCCAGCAGCTTAGAGTTGATGGGGGGAGGCAACATAGCCAAAAACATTCAGTACTTC. Residues: CASSLELMGGGNIAKNIQYF.

This clonotype was observed a single time. V gene TRBV20-1 combines with J gene TRBJ2-7; TRBD2 agrees at 10 bases. The CDR3 has 15 amino acids. CDR1 is DFQATT, CDR2 SNEGSKA, per germline (reference sequence). The J segment lost 7 bases and the V segment lost 6 bases, leaving 15 bases of the junction unmatched. The CDR3, as DNA: TGCAGTGCCGTTGGGGACCCCGGGACTAGCGTTGAGCAGTACTTC. This sequence encodes CSAVGDPGTSVEQYF.

The chain joins TRBV10-3 to TRBJ2-2; perhaps TRBD2 as D (5 bases). V shed 8 bases and J shed 2 bases, with 12 bases lying between them. In germline, CDR1 is ENHRY, CDR2 SYGVKD. The CDR3 loop spans 14 amino acids. The CDR3 region has the DNA TGTGCCATCGCTGGCGGAGGTAACACCGGGGAGCTGTTTTTT. Its protein is CAIAGGGNTGELFF.

There are a few counts of this clonotype. This chain links TRBV3-1 with TRBJ2-7; a possible D gene is TRBD2 (6 bases). The length of the CDR3 is 15 residues. The germline V gene encodes CDR1 LGHDT and CDR2 YNNKEL (reference sequence). V was clipped by 4 bases and J by 2 bases, with 15 bases between them. The CDR3 sequence: CASSRAGRTTYEQYF. The CDR3 nucleotides read TGTGCCAGCAGCCGCGCGGGGCGAACCACCTACGAGCAGTACTTC.

J is TRBJ2-1 and V is TRBV9, with D perhaps matching TRBD1 (6 bases). The germline V and J ends were trimmed by 4 bases and 5 bases, with 19 bases remaining between them. CDR3 size: 16 residues. Germline V gives CDR1 SGDLS, CDR2 YYNGEE. As DNA, the CDR3 is TGTGCCAGCAGCCCTCAGATGGCGGCAGGGGACAATGAGCAGTTCTTC. Its translation: CASSPQMAAGDNEQFF.

V usage is TRBV6-5 and J usage is TRBJ1-6; no definite D call. V was trimmed by 6 bases and J by 9 bases, leaving 9 bases between them. The CDR3 runs to 12 residues. Germline lookup yields CDR1 MNHEY and CDR2 SVGAGI. CDR3 sequence reads: CASSQRGSPLHF. The DNA of the CDR3 is TGTGCCAGCAGCCAAAGAGGTTCACCCCTCCACTTT.

The chain combines TRBV20-1 with TRBJ2-3, with 7 bases aligning to TRBD2. This CDR3 region has 16 residues. Germline assignment: CDR1 DFQATT and CDR2 SNEGSKA (reference sequence). J gave up 2 bases and V 2 bases, and 10 bases lay outside the gene matches. The CDR3 here is CSARSREGSTTDTQYF. CDR3 sequence (DNA): TGCAGTGCTAGATCGAGGGAGGGCTCAACCACAGATACGCAGTATTTT.